These 19 T cell receptor beta chains originate from one sample sequenced in a study of T cell clusters in autoimmune cytopenias. Some 40,000 genome equivalents of blood DNA were amplified for TRB. One tube held mixed TRB-A and TRB-B primer pools for touch-down PCR. TCRdb reprocessed the multiplex PCR reads and reports one entry per CDR3 protein, with no DNA. In all, the sample yields about a thousand distinct CDR3 sequences. The specimen was peripheral blood. These receptors were obtained from a human donor with an autoimmune cytopenia or autoimmune hepatitis (not recorded which).

This clonotype is labeled large (0.1 to 1%) based on frequency. The chain recombines TRBV27 with TRBJ2-7; TCRdb calls TRBD1, which cannot be checked without DNA. The CDR3 totals 12 residues. Germline V gene sequence: CDR1 MNHEY, CDR2 SMNVEV (reference sequence). CDR3 loop: CATPADLYEQYF.

This clonotype is deemed medium-sized by its frequency. The chain has TRBV18 and TRBJ1-4. Germline loops: CDR1 KGHSH, CDR2 LQKENI. The CDR3 contains 16 residues. CDR3: CASSPILGATNEKLFF.

Judged by frequency, this clonotype is medium-sized. V is TRBV5-6 and J is TRBJ2-5. The CDR3 contains 13 residues. CDR1 SGHDT and CDR2 YYEEEE come from the germline V gene. The CDR3 reads CASAWGVGETQYF.

CDR3 amino acids: CASRTHQGASYYGYTF. This sequence joins TRBV27 and TRBJ1-2; the D call of TRBD1 rests on TCRdb alone, since no DNA is present to check it. The CDR3 runs 16 residues. Germline V lookup: CDR1 MNHEY, CDR2 SMNVEV (reference sequence).

This clonotype is medium-sized by frequency. This chain joins TRBV19 and TRBJ1-1. There are 13 residues in the CDR3. The germline V gene encodes CDR1 LNHDA and CDR2 SQIVND (reference sequence). CDR3 region: CASGMTPNTEAFF.

CDR3 sequence: CASSLSSGGETQYF. The chain combines TRBV11-1 with TRBJ2-5; TCRdb picks TRBD2, but there is no DNA to check that call. There are 14 residues in the CDR3. From germline, CDR1 is SGHAT and CDR2 FQDESV (reference sequence).

According to its frequency, this clonotype is medium-sized. CDR3 sequence: CATSGVSYNEQFF. V and J are TRBV24-1 and TRBJ2-1. Germline loops: CDR1 KGHDR, CDR2 SFDVKD. The CDR3 runs to 13 residues.

Measured by frequency, this clonotype is medium-sized (0.01 to 0.1%). The rearrangement uses TRBV13 and TRBJ1-1. In germline, CDR1 is PRHDT, CDR2 FYEKMQ (reference sequence). The CDR3 consists of 15 residues. This CDR3 is CASSSLQVLNTEAFF.

Its frequency marks this clonotype as medium-sized (0.01 to 0.1%). The chain uses TRBV6-6 and TRBJ1-2. The CDR3 runs to 14 residues. Looked up from germline, CDR1 is MNHNY and CDR2 is SVGAGI (reference sequence). CDR3 sequence: CASSYVPPSYGYTF.

The chain recombines TRBV2 with TRBJ1-1; there is no DNA to check the TCRdb D call of TRBD1. The CDR3 has 12 amino acids. The germline gives CDR1 SNHLY, CDR2 FYNNEI. The CDR3 loop reads CATGEDRTEAFF. Complete variable domain (other parts from reference TRBV2 and TRBJ1-1): EPEVTQTPSHQVTQMGQEVILRCVPISNHLYFYWYRQILGQKVEFLVSFYNNEISEKSEIFDDQFSVERPDGSNFTLKIRSTKLEDSAMYFCATGEDRTEAFFGQGTRLTVV.

This chain connects TRBV11-2 to TRBJ1-5; with no DNA, the TCRdb D assignment of TRBD1 cannot be verified. This CDR3 is 15 amino acids long. Germline-derived CDR1 and CDR2 are SGHAT and FQNNGV. CDR3 residues: CASSLSGDSNQPQHF. The complete variable domain, with remaining parts taken from reference TRBV11-2 and TRBJ1-5, reads EAGVAQSPRYKIIEKRQSVAFWCNPISGHATLYWYQQILGQGPKLLIQFQNNGVVDDSQLPKDRFSAERLKGVDSTLKIQPAKLEDSAVYLCASSLSGDSNQPQHFGDGTRLSIL.

In terms of frequency, this clonotype is medium-sized. The J gene is TRBJ1-5, the V gene TRBV12-3 or TRBV12-4; there is no DNA to check the TCRdb D call of TRBD1. The CDR3 has 14 amino acids. The CDR3 protein is CASSDTGGNQPQHF.

The chain combines TRBV11-2 with TRBJ1-1; TCRdb's D gene call, TRBD1, goes unchecked for lack of DNA. The CDR3 is 13 residues long. Germline lookup yields CDR1 SGHAT and CDR2 FQNNGV. The CDR3 loop is CASSSRGNTEAFF.

In terms of frequency, this clonotype is medium-sized. V gene TRBV5-1 combines with J gene TRBJ2-6. The CDR3 has 16 residues. Germline CDR1 reads SGHRS; CDR2 reads YFSETQ. The CDR3 here is CASSLRAPSGANVLTF.

Judged by frequency, this clonotype is medium-sized (0.01 to 0.1%). This chain connects TRBV5-4 to TRBJ1-1. This CDR3 is 14 amino acids long. Per the germline V gene, CDR1 is SGHNT and CDR2 is YYREEE (reference sequence). The CDR3 is CASSLRRVNTEAFF.

By frequency, this clonotype is medium-sized. The rearrangement joins TRBV13 to TRBJ2-3; without DNA, the TCRdb call of TRBD2 cannot be checked. There are 15 residues in the CDR3. The V gene's germline CDR1 is PRHDT and CDR2 FYEKMQ (reference sequence). CDR3 protein: CASSSGLAGANTQYF.

This clonotype counts as medium-sized by frequency. The V and J genes are TRBV6-1 and TRBJ2-1; there is no DNA to check the TCRdb D call of TRBD1. Per the germline V gene, CDR1 is MNHNS and CDR2 is SASEGT. The CDR3 covers 15 residues. The chain's CDR3 is CASSVETGGYNEQFF.

The gene calls are TRBV7-9 and TRBJ2-2; TCRdb's D call, TRBD2, is unchecked because there is no DNA. Germline V gene sequence: CDR1 SEHNR, CDR2 FQNEAQ (reference sequence). The CDR3 covers 17 residues. The CDR3: CASSRAVTSGNTGELFF.

This clonotype shows up as large by frequency. The chain recombines TRBV5-6 with TRBJ1-1. CDR3 length: 13 residues. CDR1 and CDR2 (germline): SGHDT, YYEEEE. Here the CDR3 reads CASSNDGSLEAFF.